This T cell receptor beta chain was retrieved from a study of T cells in Graves' hyperthyroidism and ophthalmopathy. Study-wide results and caveats: Patients with ophthalmopathy were separated from those with stable hyperthyroidism by a 13 V-J model.

A few counts support this clonotype. Its specificity is not known. Amplified regions were TCR beta CDR3 sequences from RNA transcripts. In the first-round RT-PCR of the TCR CDR3, the HTBI primer set was used. TCRdb itself ran the multiplex PCR reads through MiXCR, one entry per CDR3 protein. The sample yields 500,000 to 650,000 distinct CDR3 sequences, 15% to 20% seen once. Trimming took 8 bases from V and 3 from J, leaving 12 bases between them. Germline V lookup: CDR1 LNHDA, CDR2 SQIVND (reference sequence). This CDR3 contains 13 residues. Specimen: blood. The clonotype was recovered from a young woman with Graves' ophthalmopathy. V and J are TRBV19 and TRBJ2-3; possibly TRBD2 for D (5 bases). In DNA, the CDR3 is TGTGCCAGTTCCGAGAGGGTGACAGATACGCAGTATTTT. Protein: CASSERVTDTQYF.